A selection of T cell receptor beta chains follows, all from one sample in a study of OX40 agonist ivuxolimab in advanced cancers. Libraries were prepared by immunoSEQ multiplex PCR; TCRdb keeps only in-frame clonotypes and omits some of them. Seen here are about 87,000 clones, over 65% observed once, and the top ten hold 0.75% to 1%. This sample comprised CD4+ or CD8+ T cells sorted from blood, obtained in a trial of the OX40 agonist ivuxolimab. Every receptor here comes from an adult with an advanced solid tumor such as melanoma, head and neck, liver or kidney cancer. CDR3s leave out the opening cysteine and the closing phenylalanine or tryptophan.

>TRBV4-3|TRBJ1-2
ASSRVDRENGYT
>TRBV4-2|TRBJ2-1
ASSQEGTSGGSSYNEQF
>TRBV10-2|TRBJ1-5
ASSDWGDQPQH
>TRBV7-9|TRBJ1-6
ASSLDTDNSPLH
>TRBV6-1|TRBJ1-3
ASSATVGVSGNTIY
>TRBV7-9|TRBJ2-2
ASSLGGTNTGELF
>TRBV18|TRBJ2-2
ASSQRRPLQGDTGELF
>TRBV5-1|TRBJ2-5
ASSLARGQETQY
>TRBV7-3|TRBJ2-3
ASSPSGTTDTQY
>TRBV7-3|TRBJ2-1
ASSRGLAGGEQF
>TRBV6-1|TRBJ1-1
ASSAQTGDMNTEAF
>TRBV2|TRBJ2-7
ASGSFGATYEQY
>TRBV5-1|TRBJ1-1
ASSFKGDTEAF
>TRBV6-5|TRBJ1-4
ASSETTEKLF
>TRBV7-2|TRBJ1-1
ASSWSRGQTEAF
>TRBV19|TRBJ2-3
AKSSGGTDTQY
>TRBV6-6|TRBJ2-7
ASKDYEQY
>TRBV25-1|TRBJ1-1
ASSPRGGPTEAF
>TRBV7-2|TRBJ2-5
ASSLLGLAGGLQETQY
>TRBV6-4|TRBJ2-3
ASSARLAASTDTQY
>TRBV6-5|TRBJ1-6
ASSLIGGNSPLH
>TRBV6-5|TRBJ1-1
ASSYSGSGNTEAF
>TRBV9|TRBJ2-2
ASSVYRGNTGELF
>TRBV5-1|TRBJ1-4
ASSSGQGTTNEKLF
>TRBV10-3|TRBJ1-5
AISDRLQPQH
>TRBV14|TRBJ2-7
ASSPLGASYEQY
>TRBV4-3|TRBJ2-6
ASSLDRADSGANVLT
>TRBV11-1|TRBJ2-1
ASSLGPGLAGYNEQF
>TRBV5-4|TRBJ1-4
ASSYTGQENEKLF
>TRBV5-5|TRBJ1-1
ASSLASDTEAF
>TRBV29-1|TRBJ1-2
SVGQESDGYT
>TRBV4-3|TRBJ2-7
ASSQGTGQMTYEQY
>TRBV29-1|TRBJ2-7
SVYTQGRGYEQY
>TRBV7-2|TRBJ1-1
ASSLQERVEAF
>TRBV5-4|TRBJ2-7
ASSLQSSYEQY
>TRBV4-2|TRBJ1-4
ASSQDRAGLGEKLF
>TRBV4-2|TRBJ1-4
ASSQVSGQSNEKLF
>TRBV4-2|TRBJ2-5
ASSQDQLAGDRVGTQY
>TRBV5-1|TRBJ1-1
ASRGWGPNTEAF
>TRBV7-2|TRBJ2-3
ASSLTKQALTDTQY
>TRBV5-1|TRBJ1-2
ASSLVAGWMANYGYT
>TRBV6-1|TRBJ2-5
ASSEVSGGVETQY